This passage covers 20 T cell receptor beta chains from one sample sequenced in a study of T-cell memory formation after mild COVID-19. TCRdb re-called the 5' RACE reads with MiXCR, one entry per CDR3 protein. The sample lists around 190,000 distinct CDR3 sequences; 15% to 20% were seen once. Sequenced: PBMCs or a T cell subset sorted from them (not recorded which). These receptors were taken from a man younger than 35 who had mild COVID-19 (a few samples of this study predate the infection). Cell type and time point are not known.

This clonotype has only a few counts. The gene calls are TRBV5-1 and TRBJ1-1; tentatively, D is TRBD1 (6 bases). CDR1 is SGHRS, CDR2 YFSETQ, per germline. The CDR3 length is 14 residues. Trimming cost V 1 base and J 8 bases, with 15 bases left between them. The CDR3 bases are TGCGCCAGCAGCTTGCGTCCGGGGGCAGGAGAAGCTTTCTTT. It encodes CASSLRPGAGEAFF.

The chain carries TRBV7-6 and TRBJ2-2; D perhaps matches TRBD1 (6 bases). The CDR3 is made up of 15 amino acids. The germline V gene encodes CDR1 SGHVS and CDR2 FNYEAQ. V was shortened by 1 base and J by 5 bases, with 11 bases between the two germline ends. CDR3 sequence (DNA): TGTGCCAGCAGCTTAGGCAGGGGAATAACCGGGGAGCTGTTTTTT. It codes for CASSLGRGITGELFF.

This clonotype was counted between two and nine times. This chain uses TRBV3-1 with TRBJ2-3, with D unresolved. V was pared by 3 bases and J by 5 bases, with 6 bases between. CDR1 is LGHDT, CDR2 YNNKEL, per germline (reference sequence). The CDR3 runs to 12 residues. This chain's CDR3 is CASSQWGDTQYF. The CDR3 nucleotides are TGTGCCAGCAGCCAGTGGGGAGATACGCAGTATTTT.

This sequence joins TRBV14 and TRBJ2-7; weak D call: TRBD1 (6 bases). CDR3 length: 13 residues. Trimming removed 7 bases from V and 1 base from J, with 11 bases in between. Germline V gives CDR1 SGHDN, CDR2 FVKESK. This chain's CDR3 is CASTPQGSYEQYF. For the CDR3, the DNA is TGTGCCAGCACCCCACAGGGTTCCTACGAGCAGTACTTC.

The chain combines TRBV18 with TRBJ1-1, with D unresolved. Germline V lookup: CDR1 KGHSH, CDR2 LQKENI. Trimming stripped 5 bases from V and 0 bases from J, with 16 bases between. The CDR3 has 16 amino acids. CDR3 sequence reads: CASSERFQAMNTEAFF. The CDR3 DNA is TGTGCCAGCTCAGAAAGGTTTCAGGCAATGAACACTGAAGCTTTCTTT.

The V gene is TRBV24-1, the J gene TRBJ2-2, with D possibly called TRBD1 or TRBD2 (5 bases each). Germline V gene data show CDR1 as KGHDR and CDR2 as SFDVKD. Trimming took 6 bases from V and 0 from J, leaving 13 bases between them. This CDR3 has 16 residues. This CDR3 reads CATSSAGTSNTGELFF. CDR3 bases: TGTGCCACCAGTTCAGCCGGGACCTCGAACACCGGGGAGCTGTTTTTT.

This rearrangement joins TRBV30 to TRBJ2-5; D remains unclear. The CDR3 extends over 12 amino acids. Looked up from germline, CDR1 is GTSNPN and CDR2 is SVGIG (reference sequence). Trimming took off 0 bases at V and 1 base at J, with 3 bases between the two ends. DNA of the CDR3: TGTGCCTGGAGTGTAGTCCAAGAGACCCAGTACTTC. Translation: CAWSVVQETQYF.

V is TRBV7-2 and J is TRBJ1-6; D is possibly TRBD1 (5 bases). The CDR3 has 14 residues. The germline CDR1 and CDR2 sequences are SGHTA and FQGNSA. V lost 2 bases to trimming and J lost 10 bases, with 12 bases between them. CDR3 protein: CASSLQGERSPLHF. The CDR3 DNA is TGTGCCAGCAGCTTACAGGGAGAGCGATCACCCCTCCACTTT.

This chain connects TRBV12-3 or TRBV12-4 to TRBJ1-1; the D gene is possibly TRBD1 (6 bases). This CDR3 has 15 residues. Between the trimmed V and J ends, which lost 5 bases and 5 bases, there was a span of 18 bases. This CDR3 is CASSPQIGGQTEAFF. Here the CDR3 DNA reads TGTGCCAGCAGTCCTCAGATCGGGGGGCAAACTGAAGCTTTCTTT.

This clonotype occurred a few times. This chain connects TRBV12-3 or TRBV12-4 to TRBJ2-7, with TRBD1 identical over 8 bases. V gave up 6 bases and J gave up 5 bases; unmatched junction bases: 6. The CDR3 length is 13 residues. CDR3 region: CASRRTGSHEQYV. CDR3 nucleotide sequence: TGTGCCAGCAGGAGGACAGGGTCACACGAGCAGTACGTC.

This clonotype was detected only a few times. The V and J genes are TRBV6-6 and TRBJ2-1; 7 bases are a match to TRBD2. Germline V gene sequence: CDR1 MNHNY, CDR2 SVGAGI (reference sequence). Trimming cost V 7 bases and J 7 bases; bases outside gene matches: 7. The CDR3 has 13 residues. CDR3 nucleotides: TGTGCCAGCACCGACGGGGGGAGGAATGAGCAGTTCTTC. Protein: CASTDGGRNEQFF.

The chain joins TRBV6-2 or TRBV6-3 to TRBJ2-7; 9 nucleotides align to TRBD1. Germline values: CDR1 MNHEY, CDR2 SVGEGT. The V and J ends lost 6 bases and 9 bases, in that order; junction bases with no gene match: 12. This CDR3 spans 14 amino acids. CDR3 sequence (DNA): TGTGCCAGCAGCCCCGCCGGGACAGGGATAAGGCAGTACTTC. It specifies CASSPAGTGIRQYF.

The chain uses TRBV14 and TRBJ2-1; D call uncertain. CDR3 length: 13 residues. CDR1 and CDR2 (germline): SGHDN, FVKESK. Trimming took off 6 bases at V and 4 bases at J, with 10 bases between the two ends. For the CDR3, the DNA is TGTGCCAGCAGACCTACAGCTTACAATGAGCAGTTCTTC. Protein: CASRPTAYNEQFF.

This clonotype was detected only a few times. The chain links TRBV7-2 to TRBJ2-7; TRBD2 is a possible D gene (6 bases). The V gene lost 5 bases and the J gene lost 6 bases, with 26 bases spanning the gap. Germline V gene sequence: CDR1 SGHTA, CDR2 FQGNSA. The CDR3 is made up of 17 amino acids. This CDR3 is CASSPRPGLGRLGEQYF. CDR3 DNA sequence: TGTGCCAGCAGCCCACGTCCGGGACTCGGACGACTGGGCGAGCAGTACTTC.

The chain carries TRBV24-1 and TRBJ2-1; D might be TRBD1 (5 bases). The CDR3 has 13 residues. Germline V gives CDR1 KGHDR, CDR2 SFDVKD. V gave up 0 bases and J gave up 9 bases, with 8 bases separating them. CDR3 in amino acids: CATSDLQGSEQFF. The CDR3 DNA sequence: TGTGCCACCAGTGATTTGCAGGGCAGTGAGCAGTTCTTC.

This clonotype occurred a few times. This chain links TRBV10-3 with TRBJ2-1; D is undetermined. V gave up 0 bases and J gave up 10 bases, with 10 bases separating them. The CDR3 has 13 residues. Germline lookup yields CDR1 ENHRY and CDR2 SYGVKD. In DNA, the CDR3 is TGTGCCATCAGTGAGTCTAACCCCAGGGAGCAGTTCTTC. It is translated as CAISESNPREQFF.

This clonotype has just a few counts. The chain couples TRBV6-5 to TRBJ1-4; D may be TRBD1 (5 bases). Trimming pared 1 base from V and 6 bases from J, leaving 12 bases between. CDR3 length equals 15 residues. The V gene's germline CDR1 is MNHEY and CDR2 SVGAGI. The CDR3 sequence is CASSYWGRTDEKLFF. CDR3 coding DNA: TGTGCCAGCAGTTACTGGGGCAGGACTGATGAAAAACTGTTTTTT.

CDR3 DNA: TGTGCCAGCAGATCATCCACCCGAGCTATTACGCAGTATTTT. This sequence encodes CASRSSTRAITQYF. The J gene is TRBJ2-3, the V gene TRBV12-3 or TRBV12-4; no clear D. V lost 6 bases and J lost 8, with 18 bases in between. This CDR3 contains 14 residues.

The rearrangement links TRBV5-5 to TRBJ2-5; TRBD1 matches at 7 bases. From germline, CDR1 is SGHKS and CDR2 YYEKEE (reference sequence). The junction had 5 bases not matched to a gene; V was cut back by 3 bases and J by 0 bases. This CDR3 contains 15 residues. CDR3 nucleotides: TGTGCCAGCAGCTCGTATGACAGGGACCAAGAGACCCAGTACTTC. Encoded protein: CASSSYDRDQETQYF.

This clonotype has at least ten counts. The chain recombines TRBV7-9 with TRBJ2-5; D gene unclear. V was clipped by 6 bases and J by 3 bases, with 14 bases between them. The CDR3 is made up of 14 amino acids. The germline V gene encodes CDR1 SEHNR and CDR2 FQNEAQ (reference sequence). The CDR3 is CASRQPTGKETQYF. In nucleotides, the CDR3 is TGTGCCAGCAGACAACCGACTGGAAAAGAGACCCAGTACTTC.